This T cell receptor (beta chain) was captured by sequencing in a study of blood T cell repertoires in COVID-19. Study context: Samples came from the United States, Italy and Spain, spanning acute and convalescent COVID-19. From T cells, B-cell-depleted T cells, or PBMCs came the material, which was cDNA or gDNA.

This clone was seen repeatedly, ten times or more. Trimming cost V 2 bases and J 1 base, with 8 bases left between them. Per the germline V gene, CDR1 is LNHDA and CDR2 is SQIVND (reference sequence). This CDR3 spans 14 amino acids. Original analysis: How many nucleated cells were present was estimated from reference gene primer amplification. Repertoires were generated with immunoSEQ multiplex PCR, while TCRdb's copy carries only in-frame clones and drops some. D and trimming come from the DNA, and the V and J calls and clone size come from that table. The data hold 50,000 to 65,000 clones, with about 85% observed a single time.

The receptor comes from a man aged 35 to 55 with active COVID-19. V gene TRBV19 combines with J gene TRBJ1-1, with no clear D. Material: peripheral blood. The CDR3 nucleotides are TGTGCCAGTAGTATACCGAGAGGGAACACTGAAGCTTTCTTT. It codes for CASSIPRGNTEAFF.